This T cell receptor beta chain is from a study of blood T cell repertoires in COVID-19. Study at large: Acute and convalescent COVID-19 specimens originated in the United States, Italy and Spain. PBMCs, B-cell-depleted T cells, or T cells provided the cDNA or gDNA that made up the material.

Original methodology: Reference gene primer amplification gave estimated nucleated cell counts. Sequencing used immunoSEQ multiplex PCR; TCRdb keeps in-frame clones, though not all of them. From that table come the V and J calls and clone size; the DNA was used to work out D and trimming. Of 200,000 to 300,000 clones in the sample, around 86% were seen once. The CDR3 is 14 amino acids. Germline CDR1 SGHRS, CDR2 YFSETQ. Trimming cost V 4 bases and J 3 bases; bases outside gene matches: 3. V usage is TRBV5-1 and J usage is TRBJ1-2; 10 nucleotides agree with TRBD1. The TCR originated in a woman between 70 and 85 years old with active or convalescent COVID-19. The sequenced sample was peripheral blood. This CDR3 reads CASSTGTGDYGYTF. DNA for the CDR3: TGCGCCAGCAGCACTGGGACAGGGGACTATGGCTACACCTTC.